A single sample gave rise to the 32 T cell receptor beta chains below, sequenced in a study of neurological immune-mediated disorders. TCRdb passed the 5' RACE reads through MiXCR, listing each CDR3 protein once. The top ten clones hold about 7.1% of a sample with nearly 60,000 distinct CDR3 sequences, roughly 3.5% of them seen once. The source material was PBMCs. These receptors were collected from a woman aged 55-69 years with multiple sclerosis.

There are many counts of this clonotype. This sequence joins TRBV12-3 or TRBV12-4 and TRBJ2-1, with TRBD2 matching over 12 bases. Trimming cost V 6 bases and J 7 bases; bases outside gene matches: 10. The CDR3 totals 16 residues. In DNA form, the CDR3 reads TGTGCCAGCAGGCCCAGACTAGCGGGAGAAGCTAATGAGCAGTTCTTC. Its protein product is CASRPRLAGEANEQFF.

With regard to this clonotype: One junction end disagrees with the germline gene, perhaps due to a read error. The chain combines TRBV7-7 with TRBJ2-5; perhaps D is TRBD1 or TRBD2 (5 bases each). CDR3 length: 15 amino acids. CDR1 is SSHAT, CDR2 FNYEAQ, per germline (reference sequence). This CDR3 reads CASSLDGGYQETQYF. In nucleotides, the CDR3 is TGTGCTAGCAGCTTAGATGGGGGATACCAAGAGACCCAGTACTTC.

This clonotype has at least ten counts. V usage is TRBV3-1 and J usage is TRBJ2-7; the D gene is possibly TRBD1 (5 bases). Germline loops: CDR1 LGHDT, CDR2 YNNKEL (reference sequence). CDR3 size: 15 residues. V gave up 4 bases and J gave up 1 base, with 14 bases separating them. CDR3 sequence: CASSPRQWASYEQYF. The CDR3 DNA reads TGTGCCAGCAGCCCAAGACAGTGGGCTTCCTACGAGCAGTACTTC.

In its sample, this clonotype was seen many times. The chain links TRBV19 to TRBJ1-2, with 10 positions matching TRBD1. V lost 10 bases, J lost 8 bases, and 13 bases stayed unmatched. This CDR3 region has 14 residues. The germline V gene has CDR1 LNHDA and CDR2 SQIVND (reference sequence). The CDR3 sequence: CATARDRGLGGYTF. The CDR3 DNA follows: TGTGCCACTGCCCGCGACAGGGGGCTTGGGGGCTACACCTTC.

This clonotype was detected ten times or more. The chain recombines TRBV27 with TRBJ2-3; 12 bases line up with TRBD2. The CDR3 runs to 16 residues. In germline, CDR1 is MNHEY, CDR2 SMNVEV (reference sequence). V shed 8 bases and J 3 bases; nucleotides not matched to a gene: 9. The chain's CDR3 is CASRRLAGVTTDTQYF. The DNA for the CDR3 is TGTGCCAGCCGCCGACTAGCGGGAGTTACAACAGATACGCAGTATTTT.

This clonotype was recorded at least ten times. The chain is built from TRBV7-3 and TRBJ2-5, with 7 nucleotides matching TRBD2. The CDR3 has 13 residues. Looked up from germline, CDR1 is SGHTA and CDR2 is FQGTGA. Trimming took 4 bases from V and 1 from J; bases not matched to a gene: 0. The chain's CDR3 is CASSWGGQETQYF. The CDR3 DNA sequence: TGTGCCAGCAGCTGGGGGGGCCAAGAGACCCAGTACTTC.

The sample holds a few counts of this clonotype. This may arise from a read error, as a much more abundant clone is one base away. The chain has TRBV27 and TRBJ2-3; D not resolved. The ends were cut back, 8 bases at V and 1 base at J, with 4 bases in the middle. CDR3 length equals 11 residues. The germline V gene encodes CDR1 MNHEY and CDR2 SMNVEV (reference sequence). This CDR3 reads CASGGTDTQYF. The CDR3 nucleotides read TGTGCCAGCGGAGGCACAGATACGCAGTATTTT.

This clonotype has at least ten counts. The V and J genes are TRBV3-1 and TRBJ1-6; D not certain. The V end was cut by 4 bases, the J end by 3 bases, with 7 bases between. The V gene's germline CDR1 is LGHDT and CDR2 YNNKEL (reference sequence). This CDR3 is 14 amino acids long. CDR3 loop: CASSPVGYNSPLHF. The CDR3 DNA reads as TGTGCCAGCAGCCCTGTCGGCTATAATTCACCCCTCCACTTT.

This clonotype was seen repeatedly, ten times or more. The chain links TRBV4-3 to TRBJ2-1; weak D call: TRBD2 (5 bases). V was cut by 1 base and J by 4 bases, with 11 bases left in between. There are 15 residues in the CDR3. Germline V gene lookup returns CDR1 LGHNA and CDR2 YSLEER. The CDR3 DNA is TGCGCCAGCAGCCAAGTTGGTCGGGGATACAATGAGCAGTTCTTC. This codes for CASSQVGRGYNEQFF.

Many counts were recorded for this clonotype. The chain is built from TRBV24-1 and TRBJ2-6, with 8 bases aligning to TRBD1. V trimming: 4 bases; J trimming: 1 base; junction bases outside the gene matches: 11. This CDR3 has 19 amino acids. The V gene's germline CDR1 is KGHDR and CDR2 SFDVKD. The CDR3 sequence is CATSDDAAGGASGANVLTF. In nucleotides, the CDR3 is TGTGCCACCAGTGACGACGCAGCAGGGGGCGCTTCTGGGGCCAACGTCCTGACTTTC.

There are many counts of this clonotype. The chain uses TRBV4-3 and TRBJ1-2, with 8 positions matching TRBD1. The CDR3 is made up of 16 amino acids. The germline V gene has CDR1 LGHNA and CDR2 YSLEER. J was trimmed by 4 bases and V by 2 bases; bases with no gene match: 9. CDR3 in DNA: TGCGCCAGCAGCCAAACCGGGACAGGAAACCCCTATGGCTACACCTTC. This codes for CASSQTGTGNPYGYTF.

Remarks on this clonotype: This clone may be a read error of a much larger clone one base away. The chain carries TRBV5-6 and TRBJ2-1; TRBD2 agrees at 9 bases. CDR3 length: 16 amino acids. The V gene's germline CDR1 is SGHDT and CDR2 YYEEEE. The V gene end was trimmed by 2 bases and the J gene end by 4 bases; junction bases not matched to a gene: 7. The CDR3 coding sequence is TGTGCCAGCAGCTTCCAAAATAGCGGGGGATACAATGAGCAGTTCTTC. The encoded protein is CASSFQNSGGYNEQFF.

This clonotype showed up many times. Written as DNA, the CDR3 is TGTGCCAGCTCACCGGAGACAGGGGACTATGGCTACACCTTC. Translated: CASSPETGDYGYTF. This rearrangement joins TRBV18 to TRBJ1-2; 8 bases are a match to TRBD1. The CDR3 contains 14 residues. Germline-derived CDR1 and CDR2 are KGHSH and LQKENI. V was pared by 3 bases and J by 3 bases, with 3 bases of the junction left unmatched. Variable domain in full (rest from reference TRBV18 and TRBJ1-2): NAGVMQNPRHLVRRRGQEARLRCSPMKGHSHVYWYRQLPEEGLKFMVYLQKENIIDESGMPKERFSAEFPKEGPSILRIQQVVRGDSAAYFCASSPETGDYGYTFGSGTRLTVV.

This clonotype was counted at least ten times. The V gene is TRBV20-1, the J gene TRBJ1-2; D not resolved. Between the trimmed V and J ends, which lost 5 bases and 2 bases, there was a span of 15 bases. There are 14 residues in the CDR3. The V gene's germline CDR1 is DFQATT and CDR2 SNEGSKA (reference sequence). CDR3 sequence: CSARRIVLNYGYTF. DNA for the CDR3: TGCAGTGCTCGCCGGATCGTACTCAACTATGGCTACACCTTC.

This clonotype was counted at least ten times. The rearrangement links TRBV3-1 to TRBJ2-1, with 8 bases that match TRBD1. The CDR3 has 14 residues. Germline CDR1 is LGHDT and CDR2 is YNNKEL (reference sequence). After removal of 4 bases from V and 7 bases from J, the junction contained 6 bases not matched to a gene. CDR3 DNA sequence: TGTGCCAGCAGCCTTCAGGGGGCGCGGAATGAGCAGTTCTTC. It specifies CASSLQGARNEQFF.

This clonotype was recorded many times. This chain connects TRBV20-1 to TRBJ1-2; no clear D. The germline V gene has CDR1 DFQATT and CDR2 SNEGSKA (reference sequence). Trimming took 5 bases from V and 4 from J, leaving 17 bases between them. The CDR3 sequence is 14 residues long. The CDR3 DNA sequence: TGCAGTGCTGCCTTAGCCGGGCCCTCCTATGGCTACACCTTC. Amino acids: CSAALAGPSYGYTF.

This clonotype has ten or more counts. The chain links TRBV24-1 to TRBJ1-5; 8 positions agree with TRBD1. The CDR3 is 15 residues long. CDR1 and CDR2 (germline): KGHDR, SFDVKD. V shed 6 bases and J 7 bases; nucleotides not matched to a gene: 10. The CDR3 reads CATSIGQGPSQPQHF. CDR3 nucleotide sequence: TGTGCCACCAGTATCGGACAGGGCCCCAGCCAGCCCCAGCATTTT.

This clonotype was seen at least ten times. The chain combines TRBV20-1 with TRBJ2-7, with 9 bases aligning to TRBD2. The CDR3 has 16 residues. Trimming cost V 0 bases and J 2 bases; bases outside gene matches: 8. CDR1 is DFQATT and CDR2 is SNEGSKA in the germline V gene (reference sequence). In nucleotides, the CDR3 is TGCAGTGCTAGAGATCGTAGGCTAGCGGGGACCTACGAGCAGTACTTC. This codes for CSARDRRLAGTYEQYF.

At least ten counts were recorded for this clonotype. The chain combines TRBV20-1 with TRBJ1-5; 7 positions agree with TRBD1. The CDR3 runs 15 residues. The ends lost 4 bases at V and 3 bases at J; junction bases unmatched: 9. The germline V gene has CDR1 DFQATT and CDR2 SNEGSKA (reference sequence). CDR3 bases: TGCAGTGCTATAGACAGGGTGAGGGCCAATCAGCCCCAGCATTTT. It yields the protein CSAIDRVRANQPQHF.

This clonotype was counted many times. CDR3 in DNA: TGCGCCAGCAGCCTTGCGACGGGGGCCACCTACGAGCAGTACTTC. This sequence encodes CASSLATGATYEQYF. The chain has TRBV5-1 and TRBJ2-7; D tentatively reads TRBD1 or TRBD2 (6 bases each). Germline loops: CDR1 SGHRS, CDR2 YFSETQ. Trimming stripped 4 bases from V and 2 bases from J, with 16 bases between. The CDR3 length is 15 residues.

This clonotype occurred many times. The genes are TRBV7-2 and TRBJ2-7; D may be TRBD2 (7 bases). Trimming shortened V by 0 bases and J by 4 bases, and 13 bases separated the two germline ends. The CDR3 covers 15 residues. Germline lookup yields CDR1 SGHTA and CDR2 FQGNSA. In DNA form, the CDR3 reads TGTGCCAGCAGCTTAGCCGGGGGGCAGCAATACGAGCAGTACTTC. Residues: CASSLAGGQQYEQYF.

In this sample, this clonotype turned up a few times. This chain joins TRBV7-2 and TRBJ2-1; 7 positions match TRBD2. V gave up 5 bases and J gave up 9 bases; unmatched junction bases: 22. Germline-derived CDR1 and CDR2 are SGHTA and FQGNSA. This CDR3 contains 18 residues. CDR3 coding DNA: TGTGCCAGCAGCCAAACCTCGTGGGGGACGACATGGGAGGGTGAGCAGTTCTTC. It codes for CASSQTSWGTTWEGEQFF.

This clonotype was recorded at least ten times. The genes are TRBV29-1 and TRBJ2-5, with a tentative D call TRBD1 (5 bases). The CDR3 extends over 13 amino acids. Germline assignment: CDR1 SQVTM and CDR2 ANQGSEA. V dropped 1 base and J dropped 1 base, with 7 bases sitting between them. The CDR3 nucleotides read TGCAGCGTTGAAGGACAGCCCCAAGAGACCCAGTACTTC. It encodes CSVEGQPQETQYF.

The table lists this clonotype with many counts. This chain uses TRBV5-1 with TRBJ1-1, with D tentatively TRBD1 (5 bases). Trimming left V 3 bases short and J 3 bases short, with 12 bases between. CDR1 is SGHRS, CDR2 YFSETQ, per germline. The CDR3 runs 14 residues. CDR3 coding DNA: TGCGCCAGCAGCTACAACCAAGGGGACACTGAAGCTTTCTTT. Amino acid sequence: CASSYNQGDTEAFF.

In its sample, this clonotype was seen many times. This chain's CDR3 is CASSPLGRSSYNEQFF. In DNA, the CDR3 is TGTGCCAGCAGCCCTCTGGGGAGGAGCTCCTACAATGAGCAGTTCTTC. The chain is built from TRBV7-2 and TRBJ2-1; D is possibly TRBD2 (6 bases). Trimming shortened V by 5 bases and J by 0 bases, and 14 bases separated the two germline ends. This CDR3 has 16 amino acids. CDR1 and CDR2 from the germline V gene are SGHTA and FQGNSA.

The table lists this clonotype with many counts. The V call is TRBV20-1, the J call TRBJ1-4; D remains ambiguous. Looked up from germline, CDR1 is DFQATT and CDR2 is SNEGSKA (reference sequence). The CDR3 totals 13 residues. V was trimmed by 0 bases and J by 8 bases, leaving 10 bases between them. The CDR3 is CSARDTFGEKLFF. CDR3 coding DNA: TGCAGTGCTAGAGACACCTTTGGGGAAAAACTGTTTTTT.

The table lists this clonotype with a few counts. A single base separates this from a much larger clone, so it may be a read error. This rearrangement joins TRBV5-1 to TRBJ2-3; the D gene is possibly TRBD2 (5 bases). CDR3 length: 12 amino acids. Germline V gene lookup returns CDR1 SGHRS and CDR2 YFSETQ. The DNA of the CDR3 is TGCGCCAGCAGCTTGGAGGGAGATAAGCAGTATTTT. Amino acid sequence: CASSLEGDKQYF.

This clonotype was detected ten times or more. The chain is built from TRBV12-3 or TRBV12-4 and TRBJ2-2; D is uncertain. The CDR3 extends over 13 amino acids. Trimming took 3 bases from V and 6 from J, leaving 8 bases between them. DNA for the CDR3: TGTGCCAGCAGTTTTAATTGGGCCGGGGAGCTGTTTTTT. It is translated as CASSFNWAGELFF.

This clonotype occurred many times. The V and J genes are TRBV27 and TRBJ1-5, with TRBD1 matching 7 bases. Looked up from germline, CDR1 is MNHEY and CDR2 is SMNVEV (reference sequence). The CDR3 loop spans 15 amino acids. The ends lost 2 bases at V and 4 bases at J; junction bases unmatched: 5. The CDR3 bases are TGTGCCAGCAGTTTAACGACAGGGATAAATCAGCCCCAGCATTTT. Protein: CASSLTTGINQPQHF.

This clonotype was observed at least ten times. The chain has TRBV5-1 and TRBJ1-2; tentatively, D is TRBD1 (5 bases). This CDR3 is built from 14 residues. Germline CDR1 is SGHRS and CDR2 is YFSETQ. V was shortened by 4 bases and J by 3 bases, with 13 bases between the two germline ends. For the CDR3, the DNA is TGCGCCAGCAGCCCGCAGGGTACCGACTATGGCTACACCTTC. Amino acid sequence: CASSPQGTDYGYTF.

This clonotype was observed many times. V and J are TRBV20-1 and TRBJ2-7, with 7 bases lining up with TRBD1. The germline CDR1 and CDR2 sequences are DFQATT and SNEGSKA (reference sequence). The CDR3 contains 15 residues. J gave up 6 bases and V 3 bases, and 14 bases lay outside the gene matches. The CDR3 DNA reads TGCAGTGCTAGGGGACAGCTTAATCCGTTTACCGAGCAGTACTTC. Amino acid sequence: CSARGQLNPFTEQYF.

Many counts were recorded for this clonotype. The chain couples TRBV27 to TRBJ2-7, with 10 nucleotides matching TRBD1. Trimming cost V 3 bases and J 6 bases; bases outside gene matches: 8. Looked up from germline, CDR1 is MNHEY and CDR2 is SMNVEV (reference sequence). This CDR3 has 15 residues. The CDR3 sequence is CASSFRQGAGGEQYF. The DNA for the CDR3 is TGTGCCAGCAGTTTCCGACAGGGGGCGGGGGGCGAGCAGTACTTC.